This is a list of T cell receptor beta chains from one sample in a study of graft-versus-host responses after intestinal transplantation. TCRdb's copy holds only in-frame clones and misses some; the assay was immunoSEQ multiplex PCR. The sample lists tens of thousands of clones; approximately 88% were seen once. These receptors lack a known antigen. The sequences come from unstimulated CD8+ T cells sorted from spleen or lymph node cells, collected before intestinal transplant. All receptors derive from a human donor who received an intestinal transplant. Both conserved end residues are part of each CDR3. A D gene is named only where the DNA matches it firmly. Clone size, where shown, is once, few, many, or a class for clones that have expanded.

d_gene: TRBD2; v_gene: TRBV2; abundance: NA; j_gene: TRBJ2-1; CDR3nt: TGTGCCAGCAGTGATTGGGCTAGCGGGGGGGTCTACAATGAGCAGTTCTTC; CDR3aa: CASSDWASGGVYNEQFF
d_gene: NA; v_gene: TRBV5-1; abundance: NA; j_gene: TRBJ2-7; CDR3nt: TGCGCCAGCAGCTTGGAAGGGGACGAGCAGTACTTC; CDR3aa: CASSLEGDEQYF
d_gene: NA; v_gene: TRBV7-3; abundance: NA; j_gene: TRBJ2-3; CDR3nt: TGTGCCAGCTCCCCATTTAAGGTCCTAGCCTTGGGCCCAGATACGCAGTATTTT; CDR3aa: CASSPFKVLALGPDTQYF
d_gene: NA; v_gene: TRBV4-1; abundance: NA; j_gene: TRBJ2-7; CDR3nt: TGCGCCAGCAGCCAAGTAACAGCCTACGAGCAGTACTTC; CDR3aa: CASSQVTAYEQYF
d_gene: NA; v_gene: TRBV5-1; abundance: NA; j_gene: TRBJ1-5; CDR3nt: TGCGCCAGCAGCTTGGATCCAGGGAACTATCAGCCCCAGCATTTT; CDR3aa: CASSLDPGNYQPQHF
d_gene: NA; v_gene: TRBV29-1; abundance: NA; j_gene: TRBJ2-2; CDR3nt: TGCAGCGCTCACTCGAATAGCGGGGAGCTGTTTTTT; CDR3aa: CSAHSNSGELFF
d_gene: NA; v_gene: TRBV7-9; abundance: few; j_gene: TRBJ1-3; CDR3nt: TGTGCCAGTGAACAGGTTAACTCTGGAAACACCATATATTTT; CDR3aa: CASEQVNSGNTIYF
d_gene: NA; v_gene: TRBV15; abundance: NA; j_gene: TRBJ1-2; CDR3nt: TGTGCCACCAGCAGAGATAGAGGATACTATGGCTACACCTTC; CDR3aa: CATSRDRGYYGYTF
d_gene: TRBD1; v_gene: TRBV28; abundance: NA; j_gene: TRBJ2-5; CDR3nt: TGTGCCAGCAGCTCCGACAGGGTTCCAGAGACCCAGTACTTC; CDR3aa: CASSSDRVPETQYF
d_gene: NA; v_gene: TRBV6-5; abundance: NA; j_gene: TRBJ2-7; CDR3nt: TGTGCCAGCAGCGACAGTACCTACGAGCAGTACTTC; CDR3aa: CASSDSTYEQYF